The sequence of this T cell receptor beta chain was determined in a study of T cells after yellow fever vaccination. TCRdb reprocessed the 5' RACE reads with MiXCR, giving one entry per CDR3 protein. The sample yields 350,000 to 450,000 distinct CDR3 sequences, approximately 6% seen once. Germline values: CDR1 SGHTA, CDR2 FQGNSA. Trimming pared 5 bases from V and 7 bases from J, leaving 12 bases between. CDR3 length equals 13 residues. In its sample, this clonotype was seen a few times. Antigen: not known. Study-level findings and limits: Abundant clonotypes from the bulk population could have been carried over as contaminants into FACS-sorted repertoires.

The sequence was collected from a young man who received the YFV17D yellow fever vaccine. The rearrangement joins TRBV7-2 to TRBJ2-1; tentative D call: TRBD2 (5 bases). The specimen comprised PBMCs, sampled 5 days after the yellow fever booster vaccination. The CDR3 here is CASSRDVENEQFF. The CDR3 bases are TGTGCCAGCAGCCGGGATGTAGAAAATGAGCAGTTCTTC.